The next 9 T cell receptor delta chains were all read from a single sample in a study of human gamma delta and Vdelta1 T cells. TCRdb re-called the PCR reads via CATT. The sample shows about 6,400 delta-chain clones, roughly 41% of them seen only once. No antigens are known for them. What was sequenced was Vdelta1 gamma-delta T cells from blood grown in culture (DOT cells). These receptors were obtained from a human donor in good health.

The table lists this clone with a few counts. V and J are TRDV1 and TRDJ3; 10 bases are shared with TRDD3. The V gene end was trimmed by 3 bases and the J gene end by 3 bases; junction bases not matched to a gene: 20. From germline, CDR1 is TSWWSYY and CDR2 QGS. The CDR3 loop spans 23 amino acids. As DNA, the CDR3 is TGTGCTCTTGGGGAGTTCTACTGGGGGATGTTTCGCAGTACTGTCTGGGACACCCGACAGATGTTTTTC. Its translation: CALGEFYWGMFRSTVWDTRQMFF.

The chain carries TRDV1 and TRDJ1; 11 nucleotides line up with TRDD3. This CDR3 comprises 19 residues. V dropped 7 bases and J dropped 3; count of bases not matched to a gene: 19. Germline CDR1 is TSWWSYY and CDR2 is QGS. For the CDR3, the DNA is TGTGCTCTTGTGCGGCCCCCACCCCTCTGGGGGATACCCTCCGATAAACTCATCTTT. Translated: CALVRPPPLWGIPSDKLIF.

This clone was counted a few times. Other nucleotide sequences from this sample produce the same CDR3. V is TRDV1 and J is TRDJ1; 13 nucleotides agree with TRDD3. J lost 1 base, V lost 0 bases, and 29 bases had no gene match. This CDR3 contains 26 residues. Germline V gene sequence: CDR1 TSWWSYY, CDR2 QGS. In DNA form, the CDR3 reads TGTGCTCTTGGGGAACTTAATCATCCAAACTTCCTTCAGGATACTGGGGGATACGCGGTCACCGATAAACTCATCTTT. Amino acid sequence: CALGELNHPNFLQDTGGYAVTDKLIF.

This rearrangement joins TRDV1 to TRDJ1; 10 bases line up with TRDD3. With 4 bases clipped from V and 0 bases from J, the junction kept 5 bases outside the gene matches. The CDR3 consists of 16 residues. Per the germline V gene, CDR1 is TSWWSYY and CDR2 is QGS. The CDR3 is CALGGTGGLDTDKLIF. CDR3 bases: TGTGCTCTTGGGGGGACTGGGGGATTGGACACCGATAAACTCATCTTT.

This clone was picked up a small number of times. The rearrangement joins TRDV1 to TRDJ1, with a possible D match to TRDD3 (6 bases). This CDR3 has 20 residues. The germline V gene has CDR1 TSWWSYY and CDR2 QGS. V was clipped by 4 bases and J by 0 bases, with 27 bases between them. CDR3: CALGALPPGGGRSYTDKLIF. In DNA form, the CDR3 reads TGTGCTCTTGGGGCCCTCCCGCCTGGTGGGGGGAGAAGTTACACCGATAAACTCATCTTT.

The chain is built from TRDV1 and TRDJ1, with D uncertain. The V end was cut by 2 bases, the J end by 2 bases, with 21 bases between. Per the germline V gene, CDR1 is TSWWSYY and CDR2 is QGS. This CDR3 has 18 amino acids. CDR3 nucleotides: TGTGCTCTTGGGGAAAGACCGTTCCCTCCCTATAGAACCGATAAACTCATCTTT. Translating gives CALGERPFPPYRTDKLIF.

A few counts support this clone. Mismatch with germline at one junction end may stem from a read error. V gene TRDV1 combines with J gene TRDJ1; D not resolved. The CDR3 contains 20 residues. CDR1 is TSWWSYY and CDR2 is QGS in the germline V gene. CDR3 protein: CSGLRLLNPDSPRGTDKLIF. In DNA, the CDR3 is TGCTCTGGACTTCGACTCTTAAATCCTGACAGTCCCCGTGGGACCGATAAACTCATCTTT.

The rearrangement links TRDV1 to TRDJ1, with D maybe TRDD3 (6 bases). The V end lost 7 bases, the J end lost 0 bases, and 30 bases lay between the germline ends. The CDR3 is 20 amino acids. In germline, CDR1 is TSWWSYY, CDR2 QGS. CDR3 residues: CALERPRGGQPYPYTDKLIF. The CDR3, as DNA: TGTGCTCTTGAGAGGCCTAGAGGGGGACAACCATACCCCTACACCGATAAACTCATCTTT.

This clone has just a few counts. V is TRDV1 and J is TRDJ4; 8 bases align to TRDD3. V dropped 3 bases and J dropped 1; count of bases not matched to a gene: 10. The CDR3 is 16 amino acids. CDR1 TSWWSYY and CDR2 QGS come from the germline V gene. CDR3 region: CALGDTHYWGFRPLIF. As DNA, the CDR3 is TGTGCTCTTGGGGATACCCACTACTGGGGGTTCAGACCCCTGATCTTT.